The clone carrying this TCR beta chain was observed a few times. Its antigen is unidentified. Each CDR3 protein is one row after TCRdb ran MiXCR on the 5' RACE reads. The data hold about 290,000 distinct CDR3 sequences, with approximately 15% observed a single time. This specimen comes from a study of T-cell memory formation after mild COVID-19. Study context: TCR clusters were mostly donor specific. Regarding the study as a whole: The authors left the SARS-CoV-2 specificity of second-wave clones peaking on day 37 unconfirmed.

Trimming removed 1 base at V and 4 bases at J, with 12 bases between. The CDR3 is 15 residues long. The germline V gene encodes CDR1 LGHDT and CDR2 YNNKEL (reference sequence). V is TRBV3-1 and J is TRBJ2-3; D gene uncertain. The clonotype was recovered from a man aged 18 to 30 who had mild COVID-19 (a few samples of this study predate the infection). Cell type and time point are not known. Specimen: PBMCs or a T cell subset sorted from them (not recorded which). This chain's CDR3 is CASSQGFRSADTQYF. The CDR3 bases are TGTGCCAGCAGCCAAGGGTTTCGGTCCGCAGATACGCAGTATTTT.